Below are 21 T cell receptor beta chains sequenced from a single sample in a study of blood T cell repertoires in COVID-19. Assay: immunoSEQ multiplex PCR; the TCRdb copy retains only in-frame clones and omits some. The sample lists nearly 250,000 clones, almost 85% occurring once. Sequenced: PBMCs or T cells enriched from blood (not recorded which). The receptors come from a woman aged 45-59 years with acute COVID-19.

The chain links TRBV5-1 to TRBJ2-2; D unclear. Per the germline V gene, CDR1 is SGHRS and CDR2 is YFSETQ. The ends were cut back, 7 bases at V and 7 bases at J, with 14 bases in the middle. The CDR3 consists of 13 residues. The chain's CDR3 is CASRALIGGELFF. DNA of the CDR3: TGCGCCAGCCGAGCCCTTATTGGCGGGGAGCTGTTTTTT.

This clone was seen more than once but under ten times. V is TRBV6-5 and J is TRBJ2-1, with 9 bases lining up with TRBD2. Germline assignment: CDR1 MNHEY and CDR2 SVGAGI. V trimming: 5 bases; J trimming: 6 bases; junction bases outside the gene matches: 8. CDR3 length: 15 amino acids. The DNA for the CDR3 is TGTGCCAGCAGTCTGCCGGGACTAGCAACCAATGAGCAGTTCTTC. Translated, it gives CASSLPGLATNEQFF.

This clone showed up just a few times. The CDR3 region is CASIPQGATEAFF. CDR3 DNA: TGTGCCAGCATTCCCCAGGGGGCCACTGAAGCTTTCTTT. The chain employs TRBV12-3 or TRBV12-4 and TRBJ1-1; 8 nucleotides align to TRBD1. CDR3 length: 13 amino acids. Trimming cost V 7 bases and J 4 bases; bases outside gene matches: 5.

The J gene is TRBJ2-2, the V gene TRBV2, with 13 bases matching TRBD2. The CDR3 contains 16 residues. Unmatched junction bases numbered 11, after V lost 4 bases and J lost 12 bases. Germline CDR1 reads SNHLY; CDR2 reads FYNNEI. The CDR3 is CASSAGTSGVLFKLFF. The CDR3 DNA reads TGTGCCAGCAGTGCAGGGACTAGCGGGGTCCTTTTTAAGCTGTTTTTT.

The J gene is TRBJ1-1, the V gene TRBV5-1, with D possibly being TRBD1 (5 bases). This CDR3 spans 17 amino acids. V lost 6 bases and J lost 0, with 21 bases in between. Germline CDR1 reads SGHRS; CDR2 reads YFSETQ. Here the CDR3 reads CASTQTGSKGMNTEAFF. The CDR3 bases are TGCGCCAGCACCCAAACAGGATCCAAAGGAATGAACACTGAAGCTTTCTTT.

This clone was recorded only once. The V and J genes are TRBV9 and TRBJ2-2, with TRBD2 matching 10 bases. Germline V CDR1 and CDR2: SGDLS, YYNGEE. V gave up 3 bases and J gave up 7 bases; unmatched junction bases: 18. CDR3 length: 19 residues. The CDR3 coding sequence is TGTGCCAGCAGCGGAGTACCGCTGTTGCTAGCGGGGGAAAACGGGGAGCTGTTTTTT. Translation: CASSGVPLLLAGENGELFF.

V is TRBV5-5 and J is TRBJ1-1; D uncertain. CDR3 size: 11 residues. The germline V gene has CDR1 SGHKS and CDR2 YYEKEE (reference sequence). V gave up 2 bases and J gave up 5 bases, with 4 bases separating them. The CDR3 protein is CASSFLTEAFF. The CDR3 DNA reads TGTGCCAGCAGCTTCTTGACTGAAGCTTTCTTT.

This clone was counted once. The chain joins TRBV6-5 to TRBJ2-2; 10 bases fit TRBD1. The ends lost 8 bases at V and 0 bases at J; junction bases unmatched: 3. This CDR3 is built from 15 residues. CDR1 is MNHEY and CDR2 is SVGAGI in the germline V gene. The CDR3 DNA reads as TGTGCCAGCGGACAGGGGGGTGCGAACACCGGGGAGCTGTTTTTT. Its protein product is CASGQGGANTGELFF.

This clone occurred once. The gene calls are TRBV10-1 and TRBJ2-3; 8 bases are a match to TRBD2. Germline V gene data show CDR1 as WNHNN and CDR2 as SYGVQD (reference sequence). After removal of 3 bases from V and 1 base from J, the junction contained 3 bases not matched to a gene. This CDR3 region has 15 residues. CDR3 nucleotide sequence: TGCGCCAGCAGTGATTGCGGGGGGCGCACAGATACGCAGTATTTT. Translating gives CASSDCGGRTDTQYF.

In DNA, the CDR3 is TGTGCCAGCAGCCAAGATCGAAGGGCCGGGGGCTATGGCTACACCTTC. Protein sequence: CASSQDRRAGGYGYTF. V gene TRBV3-1 (or the pseudogene TRBV3-2) combines with J gene TRBJ1-2; D perhaps matches TRBD1 (5 bases). V was clipped by 0 bases and J by 4 bases, with 15 bases between them. CDR3 length: 16 amino acids. Germline loops: CDR1 LGHDT, CDR2 YNNKEL (reference sequence).

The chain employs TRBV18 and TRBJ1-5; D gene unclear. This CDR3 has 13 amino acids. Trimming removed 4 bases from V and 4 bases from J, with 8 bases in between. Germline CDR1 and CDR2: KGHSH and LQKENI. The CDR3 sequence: CASSRGPNQPQHF. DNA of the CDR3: TGTGCCAGCTCACGCGGGCCTAATCAGCCCCAGCATTTT. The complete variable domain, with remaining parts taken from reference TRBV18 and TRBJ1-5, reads NAGVMQNPRHLVRRRGQEARLRCSPMKGHSHVYWYRQLPEEGLKFMVYLQKENIIDESGMPKERFSAEFPKEGPSILRIQQVVRGDSAAYFCASSRGPNQPQHFGDGTRLSIL.

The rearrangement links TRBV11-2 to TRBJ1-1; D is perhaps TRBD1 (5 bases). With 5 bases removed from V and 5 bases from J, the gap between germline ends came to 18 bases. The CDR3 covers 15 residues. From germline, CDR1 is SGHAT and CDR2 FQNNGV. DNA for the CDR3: TGTGCCAGCAGCCCTAGCAACCGGGGGGGGACTGAAGCTTTCTTT. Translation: CASSPSNRGGTEAFF.

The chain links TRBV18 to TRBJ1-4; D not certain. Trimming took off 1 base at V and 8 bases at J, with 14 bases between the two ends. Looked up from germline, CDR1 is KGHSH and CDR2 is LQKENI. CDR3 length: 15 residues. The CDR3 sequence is CASSPRREEIEKLFF. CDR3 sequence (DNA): TGTGCCAGCTCACCACGGAGGGAGGAAATCGAAAAACTGTTTTTT.

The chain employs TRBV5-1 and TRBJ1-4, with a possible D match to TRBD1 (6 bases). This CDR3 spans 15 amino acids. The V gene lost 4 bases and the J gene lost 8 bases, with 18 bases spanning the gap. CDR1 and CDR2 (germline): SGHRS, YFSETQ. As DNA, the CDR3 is TGCGCCAGCAGCCCCCCGACAGGCCTAAGAGAAAAACTGTTTTTT. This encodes CASSPPTGLREKLFF.

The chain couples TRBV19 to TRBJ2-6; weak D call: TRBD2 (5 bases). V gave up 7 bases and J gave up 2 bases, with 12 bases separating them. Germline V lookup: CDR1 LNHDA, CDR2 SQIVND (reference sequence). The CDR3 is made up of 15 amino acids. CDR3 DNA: TGTGCCAGTACCTCACGGGGTACTGGGGCCAACGTCCTGACTTTC. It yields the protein CASTSRGTGANVLTF.

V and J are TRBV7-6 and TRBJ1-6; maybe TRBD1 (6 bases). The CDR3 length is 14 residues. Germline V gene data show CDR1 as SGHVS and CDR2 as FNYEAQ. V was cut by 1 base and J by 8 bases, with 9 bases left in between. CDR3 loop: CASSLVSGDSPLHF. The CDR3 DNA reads TGTGCCAGCAGCTTAGTATCAGGGGATTCACCCCTCCACTTT.

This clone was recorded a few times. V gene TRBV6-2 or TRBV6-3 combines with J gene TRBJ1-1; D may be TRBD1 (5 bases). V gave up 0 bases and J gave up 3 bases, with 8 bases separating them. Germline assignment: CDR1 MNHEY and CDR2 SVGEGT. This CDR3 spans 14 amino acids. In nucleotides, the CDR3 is TGTGCCAGCAGTTACTCAGGGGCGGACACTGAAGCTTTCTTT. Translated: CASSYSGADTEAFF.

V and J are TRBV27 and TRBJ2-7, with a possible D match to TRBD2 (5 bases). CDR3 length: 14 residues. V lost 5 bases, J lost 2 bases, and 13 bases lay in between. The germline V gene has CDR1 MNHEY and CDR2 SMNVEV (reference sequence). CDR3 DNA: TGTGCCAGCAGTCCCAAATCCGGGGCCTACGAGCAGTACTTC. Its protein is CASSPKSGAYEQYF.

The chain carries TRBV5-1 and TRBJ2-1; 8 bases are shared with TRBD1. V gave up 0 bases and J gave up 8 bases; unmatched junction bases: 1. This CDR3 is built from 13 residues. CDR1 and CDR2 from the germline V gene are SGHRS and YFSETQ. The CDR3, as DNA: TGCGCCAGCAGCTTGGGACAGGGGCATGAGCAGTTCTTC. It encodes CASSLGQGHEQFF.

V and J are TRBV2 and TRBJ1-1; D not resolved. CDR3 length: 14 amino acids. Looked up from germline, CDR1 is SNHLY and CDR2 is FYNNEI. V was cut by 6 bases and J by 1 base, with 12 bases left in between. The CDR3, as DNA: TGTGCCAGCAGCACGCTATTTAAGAACACTGAAGCTTTCTTT. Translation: CASSTLFKNTEAFF.

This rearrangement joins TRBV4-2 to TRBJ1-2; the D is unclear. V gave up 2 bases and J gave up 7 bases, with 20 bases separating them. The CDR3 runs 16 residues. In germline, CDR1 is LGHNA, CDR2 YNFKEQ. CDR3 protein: CASSQFFRGREAGYTF. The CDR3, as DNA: TGTGCCAGCAGCCAATTCTTTCGAGGGCGCGAAGCTGGCTACACCTTC.